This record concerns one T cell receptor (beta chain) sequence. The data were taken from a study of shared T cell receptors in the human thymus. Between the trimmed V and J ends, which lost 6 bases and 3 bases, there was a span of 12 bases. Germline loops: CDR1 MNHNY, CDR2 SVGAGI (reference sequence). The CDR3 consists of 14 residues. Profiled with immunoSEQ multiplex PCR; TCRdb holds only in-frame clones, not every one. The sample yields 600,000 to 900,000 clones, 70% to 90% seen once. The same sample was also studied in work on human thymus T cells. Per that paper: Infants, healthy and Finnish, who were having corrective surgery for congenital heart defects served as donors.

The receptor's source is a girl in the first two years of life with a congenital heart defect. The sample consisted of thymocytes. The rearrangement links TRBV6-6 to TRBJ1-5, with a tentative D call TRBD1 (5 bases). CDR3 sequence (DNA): TGTGCCAGCAGCCCGGGACTGAACAATCAGCCCCAGCATTTT. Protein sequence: CASSPGLNNQPQHF.